Presented here are 4 T cell receptor beta chains from one specimen sequenced in a study of T cell responses to AZD1222 COVID-19 vaccine. Method: immunoSEQ multiplex PCR; TCRdb's copy keeps in-frame clones and lacks some. Of approximately 210,000 clones listed, roughly nine tenths are singletons. Sample: peripheral blood, taken 28 days after the second AZD1222 dose. The receptors were sampled from an adult who received the AZD1222 COVID-19 vaccine.

The chain has TRBV7-3 and TRBJ1-1; no definite D call. Germline CDR1 and CDR2: SGHTA and FQGTGA. The CDR3 length is 13 residues. Trimming shortened V by 3 bases and J by 0 bases, and 5 bases separated the two germline ends. The CDR3 spells CASSFQLNTEAFF. The CDR3 DNA is TGTGCCAGCAGCTTCCAGCTGAACACTGAAGCTTTCTTT. Using reference TRBV7-3 and TRBJ1-1 for the parts outside the CDR3, the full variable domain is GAGVSQTPSNKVTEKGKYVELRCDPISGHTALYWYRQSLGQGPEFLIYFQGTGAADDSGLPNDRFFAVRPEGSVSTLKIQRTERGDSAVYLCASSFQLNTEAFFGQGTRLTVV.

The rearrangement uses TRBV5-1 and TRBJ2-3; unclear D gene. The CDR3 is made up of 14 amino acids. Trimming cost V 0 bases and J 6 bases, with 11 bases left between them. Germline V gene sequence: CDR1 SGHRS, CDR2 YFSETQ. CDR3 nucleotides: TGCGCCAGCAGCTTGGGAGGTGGATTGGATACGCAGTATTTT. This codes for CASSLGGGLDTQYF. Based on the CDR3 plus reference TRBV5-1 and TRBJ2-3, the full variable domain is KAGVTQTPRYLIKTRGQQVTLSCSPISGHRSVSWYQQTPGQGLQFLFEYFSETQRNKGNFPGRFSGRQFSNSRSEMNVSTLELGDSALYLCASSLGGGLDTQYFGPGTRLTVL.

The V and J genes are TRBV6-6 and TRBJ1-1, with D possibly matching TRBD1 (6 bases). The V end lost 7 bases, the J end lost 0 bases, and 12 bases lay between the germline ends. The germline gives CDR1 MNHNY, CDR2 SVGAGI (reference sequence). This CDR3 region has 14 residues. Written as DNA, the CDR3 is TGTGCCAGCAAAACCGGGACATTGAACACTGAAGCTTTCTTT. Translated, it gives CASKTGTLNTEAFF.

The rearrangement links TRBV11-2 to TRBJ2-2; no reliable D call. The germline V and J ends were trimmed by 2 bases and 1 base, with 20 bases remaining between them. Looked up from germline, CDR1 is SGHAT and CDR2 is FQNNGV. This CDR3 region has 19 residues. The CDR3 region is CASSLSYPRYGLNTGELFF. The DNA for the CDR3 is TGTGCCAGCAGCTTATCTTACCCCAGGTATGGTTTGAACACCGGGGAGCTGTTTTTT.